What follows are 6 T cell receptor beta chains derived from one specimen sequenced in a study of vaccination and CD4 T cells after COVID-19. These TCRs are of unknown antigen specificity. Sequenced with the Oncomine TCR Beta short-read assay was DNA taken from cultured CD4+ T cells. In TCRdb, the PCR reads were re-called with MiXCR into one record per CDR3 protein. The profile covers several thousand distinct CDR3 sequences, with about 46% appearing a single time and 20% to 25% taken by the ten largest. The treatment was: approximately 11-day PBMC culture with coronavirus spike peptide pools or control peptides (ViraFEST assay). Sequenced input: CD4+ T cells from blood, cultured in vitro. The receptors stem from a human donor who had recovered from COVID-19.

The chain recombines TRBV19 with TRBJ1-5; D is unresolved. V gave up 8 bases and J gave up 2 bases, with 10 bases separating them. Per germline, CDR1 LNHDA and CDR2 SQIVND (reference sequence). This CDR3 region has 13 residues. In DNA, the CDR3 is TGTGCCAGTCGAATCTGGGGCAATCAGCCCCAGCATTTT. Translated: CASRIWGNQPQHF.

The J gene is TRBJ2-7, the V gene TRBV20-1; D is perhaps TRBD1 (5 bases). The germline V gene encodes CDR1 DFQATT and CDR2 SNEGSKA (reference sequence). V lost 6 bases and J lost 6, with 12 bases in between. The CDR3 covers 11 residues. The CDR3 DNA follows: TGCAGTGCCAACCGACAGCTCGAGCAGTACTTC. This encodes CSANRQLEQYF.

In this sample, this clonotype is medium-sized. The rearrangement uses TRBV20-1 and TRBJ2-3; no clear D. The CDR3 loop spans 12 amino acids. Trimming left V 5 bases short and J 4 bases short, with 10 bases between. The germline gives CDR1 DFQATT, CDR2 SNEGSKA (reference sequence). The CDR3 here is CSAPYSPDTQYF. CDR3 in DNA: TGCAGTGCTCCTTACAGCCCAGATACGCAGTATTTT.

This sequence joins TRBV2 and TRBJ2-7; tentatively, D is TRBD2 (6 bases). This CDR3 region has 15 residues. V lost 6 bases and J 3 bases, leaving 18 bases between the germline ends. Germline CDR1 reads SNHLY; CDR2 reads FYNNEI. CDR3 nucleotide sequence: TGTGCCAGCAGAGCCGGGGGTTCTAGGCTCTACGAGCAGTACTTC. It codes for CASRAGGSRLYEQYF.

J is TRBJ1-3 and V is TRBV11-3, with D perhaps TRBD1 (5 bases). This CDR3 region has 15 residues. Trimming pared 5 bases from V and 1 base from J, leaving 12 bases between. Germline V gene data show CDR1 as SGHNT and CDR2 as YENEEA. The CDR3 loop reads CASSPRTSSGNTIYF. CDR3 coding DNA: TGTGCCAGCAGCCCGCGGACATCGTCTGGAAACACCATATATTTT.

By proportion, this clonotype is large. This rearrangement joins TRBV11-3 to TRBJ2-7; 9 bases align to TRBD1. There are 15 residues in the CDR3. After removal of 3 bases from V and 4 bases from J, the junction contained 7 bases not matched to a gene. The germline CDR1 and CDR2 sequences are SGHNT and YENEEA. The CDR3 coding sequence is TGTGCCAGCAGCTTCCTGGACAGGGGTACTTACGAGCAGTACTTC. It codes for CASSFLDRGTYEQYF.